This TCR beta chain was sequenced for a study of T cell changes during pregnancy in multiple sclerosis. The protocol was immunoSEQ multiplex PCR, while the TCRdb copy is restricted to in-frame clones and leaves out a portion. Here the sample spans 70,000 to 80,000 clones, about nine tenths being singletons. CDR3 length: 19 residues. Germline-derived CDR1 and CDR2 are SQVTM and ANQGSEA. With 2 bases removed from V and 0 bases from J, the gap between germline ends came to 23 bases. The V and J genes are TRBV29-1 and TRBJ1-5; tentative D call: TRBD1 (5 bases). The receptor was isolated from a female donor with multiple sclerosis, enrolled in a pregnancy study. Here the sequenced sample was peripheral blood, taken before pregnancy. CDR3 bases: TGCAGCGTTGAATCTTCCGGACATCCTAGAGAGTATAGCAATCAGCCCCAGCATTTT. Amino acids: CSVESSGHPREYSNQPQHF.